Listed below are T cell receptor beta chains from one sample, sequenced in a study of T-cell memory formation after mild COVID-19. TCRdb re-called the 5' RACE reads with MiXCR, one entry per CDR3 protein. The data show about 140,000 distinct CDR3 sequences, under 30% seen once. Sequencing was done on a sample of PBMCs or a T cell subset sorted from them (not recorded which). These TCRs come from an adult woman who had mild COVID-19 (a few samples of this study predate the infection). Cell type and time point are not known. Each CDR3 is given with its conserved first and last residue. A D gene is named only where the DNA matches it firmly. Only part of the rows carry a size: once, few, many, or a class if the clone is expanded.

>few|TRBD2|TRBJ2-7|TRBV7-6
TGTGCCAGCAGCTTAGCGGGAGGGCGCGAGCAGTACTTC
CASSLAGGREQYF
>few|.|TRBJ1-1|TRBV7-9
TGTGCCAGCAGCTCACTCCGGGACCCCCGGAGCACTGAAGCTTTCTTT
CASSSLRDPRSTEAFF
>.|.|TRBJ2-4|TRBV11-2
TGTGCCAGCAGCTTAGGATGGGGAGCCAAAAACATTCAGTACTTC
CASSLGWGAKNIQYF
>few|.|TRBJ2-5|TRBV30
TGTGCCTGGAGTAACGAACGGGGGACCCAGTACTTC
CAWSNERGTQYF
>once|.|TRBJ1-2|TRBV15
TGTGCCACCAGCAGAGAGCGGGGGGTGAACTATGGCTACACCTTC
CATSRERGVNYGYTF
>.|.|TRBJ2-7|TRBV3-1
TGTGCCAGCAGCGACGAACCAGGGGGAGGAACTCTCTACGAGCAGTACTTC
CASSDEPGGGTLYEQYF
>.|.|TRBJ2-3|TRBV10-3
TGTGCCACCGGGCCTCTAGCGACAGATACGCAGTATTTT
CATGPLATDTQYF
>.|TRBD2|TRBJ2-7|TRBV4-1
TGCGCCAGCAGCCAGACTAGCGATACCTACGAGCAGTACTTC
CASSQTSDTYEQYF
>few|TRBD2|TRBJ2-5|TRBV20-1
TGCAGTGCTAGAGATCGTAGCGGGAGTGTGGGGACCCAGTACTTC
CSARDRSGSVGTQYF
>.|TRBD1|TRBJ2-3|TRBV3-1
TGTGCCAGCAGCCAAGATAGGGGGCGGCCAGTCTTCACAGATACGCAGTATTTT
CASSQDRGRPVFTDTQYF
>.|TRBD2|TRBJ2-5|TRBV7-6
TGTGCCAGCAGCCCGGGACTAGCGGGGAGAGGAGAGACCCAGTACTTC
CASSPGLAGRGETQYF
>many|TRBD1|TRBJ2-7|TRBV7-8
TGTGCCAGCAGCCCAAGGGACAGTCCCTCGGCGTACTTC
CASSPRDSPSAYF
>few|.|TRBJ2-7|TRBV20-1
TGCAGTGTCAGGGGTACCTCGGGGTACGAGCAGTACTTC
CSVRGTSGYEQYF
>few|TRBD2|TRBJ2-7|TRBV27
TGTGCCAGCAGTTTAGGGCTAGCGGGAGGCGAGCAGTACTTC
CASSLGLAGGEQYF
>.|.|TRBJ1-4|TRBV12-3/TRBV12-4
TGTGCCAGCAGCGCCGACCTGGTGGAACTGTTTTTT
CASSADLVELFF
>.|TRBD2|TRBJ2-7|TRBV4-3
TGCGCCAGCAGCCCGTGGGAAGGCGGGAGTTACGAGCAGTACTTC
CASSPWEGGSYEQYF
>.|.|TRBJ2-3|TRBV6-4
TGTGCCAGCAGTGATGAGGTGACAGACACAGATACGCAGTATTTT
CASSDEVTDTDTQYF
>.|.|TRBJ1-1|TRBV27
TGTGCCAGCAGTTTATACTTAGGGGGGTTCGCTGAAGCTTTCTTT
CASSLYLGGFAEAFF